Shown below are 17 T cell receptor beta chains from a single sample sequenced in a study of regulatory T cells in long-lasting Graves disease (TCRdb year 2021). The time point label of this sample denotes: newly diagnosed GD, antithyroid drugs for less than 3 months. For both TCR sequencing and RNA sequencing, RNA was extracted from PBMCs in TRIzol. Library preparation employed multiplex PCR. The instrument given in TCRdb is Illumina HiSeq 4000. To build TCR beta libraries, CDR3 regions were amplified by Arm-PCR using iRepertoire HTBI primers. The public reads were reanalyzed by TCRdb: fastp trimming at Q25, MiXCR alignment, in-frame beta chains only. Rows are unified per CDR3 protein, each entry keeping the most common DNA and genes. The sample has about 200,000 distinct CDR3 sequences on record, about a sixth of them singletons. Clones ranked in the top ten supply around 20% of the sample. The sample was peripheral blood mononuclear cells (PBMCs), taken at new diagnosis, from a patient treated with antithyroid drugs. The receptors were gathered from a female donor with Graves disease.

About this clonotype itself: This may be a read error, as it is one base from a much larger clone. This chain uses TRBV6-2 or TRBV6-3 with TRBJ1-2, with 9 bases lining up with TRBD1. CDR1 and CDR2 from the germline V gene are MNHEY and SVGEGT. The length of the CDR3 is 13 residues. V shed 8 bases, J shed 8 bases, and the junction held 9 bases outside the gene matches. The chain's CDR3 is CASGSRDREGYTF. As DNA, the CDR3 is TGTGCCAGCGGTTCCCGGGACAGGGAAGGCTACACCTTC.

This clonotype was observed at least ten times. The V call is TRBV27, the J call TRBJ2-7; D not resolved. V was clipped by 1 base and J by 3 bases, with 13 bases between them. This CDR3 has 15 amino acids. CDR1 is MNHEY and CDR2 is SMNVEV in the germline V gene (reference sequence). CDR3 in DNA: TGTGCCAGCAGTTTATATGGGGAATCGGGCTACGAGCAGTACTTC. Protein product: CASSLYGESGYEQYF.

This clonotype was seen ten or more times. The V gene is TRBV3-1, the J gene TRBJ2-3, with 10 bases fitting TRBD2. V shed 4 bases and J 3 bases; nucleotides not matched to a gene: 13. Germline CDR1 and CDR2: LGHDT and YNNKEL (reference sequence). The CDR3 contains 18 residues. The CDR3 sequence: CASSLRAGGLDGTDTQYF. For the CDR3, the DNA is TGTGCCAGCAGCCTAAGAGCGGGAGGGCTTGATGGAACAGATACGCAGTATTTT.

The V call is TRBV3-2, the J call TRBJ2-7; the tabulated D call, TRBD2, remains unverified against the DNA. TRBV3-2 is a recognized pseudogene. The CDR3 is 14 residues long. The CDR3 spells CASIATSGRREQYF. In DNA, the CDR3 is TGTGCCAGCATAGCGACTAGCGGGAGGAGGGAGCAGTACTTC.

This clonotype was detected only a few times. One base away lies a much larger clone, so this may be a sequencing read error. The chain uses TRBV18 and TRBJ1-2, with 8 positions matching TRBD1. CDR1 and CDR2 (germline): KGHSH, LQKENI. The CDR3 covers 13 residues. The CDR3 protein is CASSPRTGSGCTF. CDR3 nucleotides: TGTGCCAGCTCACCCCGGACAGGGTCTGGCTGCACCTTC.

The sample holds many counts of this clonotype. V is TRBV19 and J is TRBJ2-7; possible D gene TRBD2, 6 bases. Germline V gene data show CDR1 as LNHDA and CDR2 as SQIVND (reference sequence). This CDR3 has 15 residues. V was clipped by 3 bases and J by 0 bases, with 12 bases between them. This chain's CDR3 is CASSMEAGLSYEQYF. The DNA for the CDR3 is TGTGCCAGTAGTATGGAGGCGGGACTCTCCTACGAGCAGTACTTC.

This rearrangement joins TRBV7-2 to TRBJ1-4; D uncertain. The ends were cut back, 5 bases at V and 3 bases at J, with 19 bases in the middle. The CDR3 covers 17 residues. From germline, CDR1 is SGHTA and CDR2 FQGNSA. Here the CDR3 reads CASSPHYRGVANEKLFF. Here the CDR3 DNA reads TGTGCCAGCAGCCCCCATTACCGAGGCGTAGCTAATGAAAAACTGTTTTTT.

This clonotype was recorded at least ten times. This chain joins TRBV10-3 and TRBJ1-1; a possible D gene is TRBD1 (5 bases). CDR1 is ENHRY, CDR2 SYGVKD, per germline. V was clipped by 8 bases and J by 4 bases, with 8 bases between them. The CDR3 runs 11 residues. The CDR3 loop reads CAIGQGTEAFF. The CDR3 DNA sequence: TGTGCCATCGGGCAGGGCACTGAAGCTTTCTTT.

This clonotype has a count of ten or more. For the CDR3, the DNA is TGCAGTGCTAGAGGGCTACTAGCGGGAGAGATGGCAGATACGCAGTATTTT. As protein: CSARGLLAGEMADTQYF. The chain carries TRBV20-1 and TRBJ2-3; 11 bases agree with TRBD2. The CDR3 runs to 17 residues. The germline CDR1 and CDR2 sequences are DFQATT and SNEGSKA (reference sequence). The V segment lost 1 base and the J segment 4 bases; nucleotides outside the gene matches: 10.

V gene TRBV2 combines with J gene TRBJ1-2; 7 positions match TRBD1. The CDR3 has 12 residues. J was trimmed by 12 bases and V by 6 bases; bases with no gene match: 10. From germline, CDR1 is SNHLY and CDR2 FYNNEI. CDR3 coding DNA: TGTGCCAGCAGCCCCGGACAGGCCTTTGACACCTTC. This encodes CASSPGQAFDTF.

This clonotype was picked up many times. The chain recombines TRBV6-1 with TRBJ1-5; 9 nucleotides align to TRBD1. The CDR3 is 18 residues long. The V gene end was trimmed by 2 bases and the J gene end by 4 bases; junction bases not matched to a gene: 12. The V gene's germline CDR1 is MNHNS and CDR2 SASEGT. The chain's CDR3 is CASSEWGQGWGVNQPQHF. As DNA, the CDR3 is TGTGCCAGCAGTGAATGGGGACAGGGTTGGGGTGTTAATCAGCCCCAGCATTTT.

A remark on this clonotype: This may come from a read error, since a much larger clone is one base off. The chain couples TRBV5-1 to TRBJ2-1; TRBD2 aligns across 7 bases. CDR3 length: 14 amino acids. Per germline, CDR1 SGHRS and CDR2 YFSETQ. The CDR3 DNA reads as TGCGCCGGCAGCTTGCGACTAGCAAACTATGAGCAGTTCTTC. This encodes CAGSLRLANYEQFF.

This clonotype was counted at least ten times. The chain recombines TRBV28 with TRBJ2-7, with 9 bases fitting TRBD1. Unmatched junction bases numbered 2, after V lost 8 bases and J lost 0 bases. The CDR3 consists of 13 residues. CDR1 MDHEN and CDR2 SYDVKM come from the germline V gene. The CDR3 sequence is CASGTGISYEQYF. The CDR3 bases are TGTGCCAGCGGGACAGGGATCTCCTACGAGCAGTACTTC.

At least ten counts were recorded for this clonotype. The gene calls are TRBV24-1 and TRBJ2-7, with TRBD2 matching 8 bases. Germline CDR1 reads KGHDR; CDR2 reads SFDVKD. CDR3 size: 13 residues. With V trimmed by 4 bases and J by 11 bases, 9 bases remained unmatched. This CDR3 is CATSDRPSGRKYF. The CDR3 region has the DNA TGTGCCACCAGTGACCGACCAAGCGGGAGAAAGTACTTC.

The table lists this clonotype with many counts. The J gene is TRBJ2-2, the V gene TRBV28; D remains ambiguous. Germline values: CDR1 MDHEN, CDR2 SYDVKM. The CDR3 totals 16 residues. Trimming took 1 base from V and 3 from J, leaving 12 bases between them. CDR3 sequence (DNA): TGTGCCAGCAGTTTATTTATGGCCCTCCACACCGGGGAGCTGTTTTTT. This translates into CASSLFMALHTGELFF.

This clonotype was detected many times. This chain uses TRBV20-1 with TRBJ2-3, with 9 bases identical to TRBD2. The CDR3 consists of 15 residues. Per germline, CDR1 DFQATT and CDR2 SNEGSKA (reference sequence). The J segment lost 4 bases and the V segment lost 6 bases, leaving 11 bases of the junction unmatched. Here the CDR3 DNA reads TGCAGTGCCCTCGGGGTAGCGGGGGACCCAGATACGCAGTATTTT. Protein: CSALGVAGDPDTQYF.

This clonotype was seen many times. The chain links TRBV20-1 to TRBJ1-4; a possible D gene is TRBD1 (5 bases). Germline lookup yields CDR1 DFQATT and CDR2 SNEGSKA (reference sequence). The CDR3 extends over 13 amino acids. With 2 bases removed from V and 8 bases from J, the gap between germline ends came to 12 bases. CDR3 sequence (DNA): TGCAGTGCTAGATCCGGGACGGGAGAAAAACTGTTTTTT. This translates into CSARSGTGEKLFF.